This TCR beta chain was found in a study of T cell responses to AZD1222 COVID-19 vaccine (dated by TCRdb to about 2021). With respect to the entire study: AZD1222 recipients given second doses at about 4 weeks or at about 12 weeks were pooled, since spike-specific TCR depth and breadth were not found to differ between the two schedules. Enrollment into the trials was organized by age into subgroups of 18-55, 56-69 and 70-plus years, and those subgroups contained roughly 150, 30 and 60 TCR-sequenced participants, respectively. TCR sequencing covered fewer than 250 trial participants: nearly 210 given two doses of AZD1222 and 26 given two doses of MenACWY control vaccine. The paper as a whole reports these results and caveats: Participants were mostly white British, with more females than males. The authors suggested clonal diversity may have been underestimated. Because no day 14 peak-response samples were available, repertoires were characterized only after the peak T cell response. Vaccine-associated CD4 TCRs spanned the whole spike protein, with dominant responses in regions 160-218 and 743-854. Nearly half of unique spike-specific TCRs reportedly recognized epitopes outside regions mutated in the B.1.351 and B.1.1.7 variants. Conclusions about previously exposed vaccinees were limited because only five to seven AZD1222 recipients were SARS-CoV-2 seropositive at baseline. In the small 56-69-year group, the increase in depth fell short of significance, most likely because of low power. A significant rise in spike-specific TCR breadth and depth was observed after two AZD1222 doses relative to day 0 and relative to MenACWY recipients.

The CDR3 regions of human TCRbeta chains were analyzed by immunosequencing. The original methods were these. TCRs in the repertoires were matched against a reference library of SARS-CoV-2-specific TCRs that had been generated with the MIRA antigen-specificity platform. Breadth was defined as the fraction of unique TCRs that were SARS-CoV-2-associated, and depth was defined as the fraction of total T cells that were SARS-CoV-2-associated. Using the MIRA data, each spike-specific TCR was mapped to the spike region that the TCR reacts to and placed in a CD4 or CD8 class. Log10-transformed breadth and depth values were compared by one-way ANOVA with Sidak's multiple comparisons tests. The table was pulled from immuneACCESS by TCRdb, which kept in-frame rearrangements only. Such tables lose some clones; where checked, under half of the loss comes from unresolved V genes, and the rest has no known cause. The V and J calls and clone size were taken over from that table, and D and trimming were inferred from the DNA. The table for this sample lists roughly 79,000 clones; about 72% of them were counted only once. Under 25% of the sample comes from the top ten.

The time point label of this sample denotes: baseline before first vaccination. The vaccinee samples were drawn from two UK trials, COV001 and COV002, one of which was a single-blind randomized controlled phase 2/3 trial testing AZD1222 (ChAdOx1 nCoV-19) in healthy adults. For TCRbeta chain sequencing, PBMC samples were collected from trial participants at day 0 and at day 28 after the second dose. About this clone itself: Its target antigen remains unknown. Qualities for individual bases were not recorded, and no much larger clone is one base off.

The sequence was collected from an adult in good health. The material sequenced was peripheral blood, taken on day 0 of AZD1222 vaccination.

The DNA sequence follows: TGTGCCAGCTCATCACAGGAGTACACTGAAGCTTTCTTT. Translated, this gives CASSSQEYTEAFF. The rearrangement joined TRBV18 to TRBJ1-1, and the D gene may be TRBD1, 5 bases matching. The CDR3 has 13 amino acids, counting the end cysteine and phenylalanine. Only CDR3 DNA is held: 39 bases, read in frame from base 1. Cut back by 5 bases and 3 bases, the V and J ends lie 10 bases apart. From the germline V gene, CDR1 is KGHSH and CDR2 is LQKENI.